This T cell receptor (beta chain) stems from a study of shared clonotypes between healthy human individuals. This table comes from immunoSEQ multiplex PCR, and its TCRdb copy is limited to in-frame clones, with some not included. The data contain some 790,000 clones, roughly two thirds of them singletons. The CDR3 is made up of 12 amino acids. Germline trimming cut 8 bases from V and 12 bases from J; bases unmatched to any gene: 10. Germline CDR1 is MDHEN and CDR2 is SYDVKM. V is TRBV28 and J is TRBJ2-1, with 7 bases that match TRBD1. This receptor was taken from a woman aged 25-40 years in good health. Source material: memory CD4+ T cells sorted from blood. The subset denotes: CD45RA-negative fraction. Written as DNA, the CDR3 is TGTGCCAGCGGTATACAGGGGACGTTGCAGTTCTTC. Translating gives CASGIQGTLQFF.